The 19 T cell receptor beta chains below come from one sample, sequenced in a study of control samples from healthy donors and cancer patients. Sequencing used immunoSEQ multiplex PCR; TCRdb keeps in-frame clones, though not all of them. This repertoire shows about 21,000 clones, about 85% found once; its top ten account for 20% to 25%. Sequencing was done on a sample of PBMCs. The receptor source for this set is a man aged 60-69 years with colorectal cancer.

The V call is TRBV19, the J call TRBJ2-1; the D call may be TRBD1 or TRBD2 (6 bases each). Per the germline V gene, CDR1 is LNHDA and CDR2 is SQIVND (reference sequence). The CDR3 runs 16 residues. Deletions cut 1 base from V and 7 bases from J, with 17 bases between. The CDR3 DNA reads as TGTGCCAGTAGTATAGTCGCGGTCGGGGGCTGGAATGAGCAGTTCTTC. Translating gives CASSIVAVGGWNEQFF.

The J gene is TRBJ1-4, the V gene TRBV2; D not resolved. Trimming pared 4 bases from V and 4 bases from J, leaving 13 bases between. Germline-derived CDR1 and CDR2 are SNHLY and FYNNEI. The CDR3 spans 15 residues. This chain's CDR3 is CASSGSDLGNEKLFF. In nucleotides, the CDR3 is TGTGCCAGCAGTGGGTCTGATCTGGGTAATGAAAAACTGTTTTTT. Filled out from reference TRBV2 and TRBJ1-4, the complete variable domain reads EPEVTQTPSHQVTQMGQEVILRCVPISNHLYFYWYRQILGQKVEFLVSFYNNEISEKSEIFDDQFSVERPDGSNFTLKIRSTKLEDSAMYFCASSGSDLGNEKLFFGSGTQLSVL.

This chain uses TRBV19 with TRBJ2-2; no firm D call. V gave up 0 bases and J gave up 7 bases, with 15 bases separating them. The CDR3 is 16 residues long. Germline V gives CDR1 LNHDA, CDR2 SQIVND (reference sequence). The CDR3 sequence is CASSIDYMDPGGELFF. The CDR3 DNA is TGTGCCAGTAGTATAGACTACATGGATCCCGGCGGGGAGCTGTTTTTT.

The chain employs TRBV25-1 and TRBJ1-5; TRBD1 is a possible D gene (6 bases). Trimming left V 5 bases short and J 4 bases short, with 12 bases between. This CDR3 is built from 14 residues. Looked up from germline, CDR1 is MGHDK and CDR2 is SYGVNS. The CDR3 spells CASSYTGPNQPQHF. In nucleotides, the CDR3 is TGTGCCAGCAGTTACACAGGGCCTAATCAGCCCCAGCATTTT.

The V gene is TRBV19, the J gene TRBJ2-6, with TRBD1 identical over 7 bases. V was pared by 10 bases and J by 4 bases, with 7 bases of the junction left unmatched. Germline assignment: CDR1 LNHDA and CDR2 SQIVND (reference sequence). The CDR3 is made up of 14 amino acids. The CDR3 region has the DNA TGTGCCACCGGAGAGACAGGGGGGGCCAACGTCCTGACTTTC. The encoded protein is CATGETGGANVLTF.

The CDR3 bases are TGCAGCGTAGAAAAGGCGAATGAAAAACTGTTTTTT. It encodes CSVEKANEKLFF. This chain connects TRBV29-1 to TRBJ1-4; D call uncertain. From germline, CDR1 is SQVTM and CDR2 ANQGSEA. The CDR3 has 12 amino acids. Trimming cost V 6 bases and J 5 bases, with 10 bases left between them.

This clone was recorded a few times. V is TRBV5-1 and J is TRBJ1-1, with TRBD1 matching 9 bases. V gave up 5 bases and J gave up 3 bases; unmatched junction bases: 2. CDR3 length: 13 amino acids. Germline lookup yields CDR1 SGHRS and CDR2 YFSETQ. CDR3 DNA: TGCGCCAGCAGAGGACAGGGGCACACTGAAGCTTTCTTT. Its translation is CASRGQGHTEAFF.

J is TRBJ1-5 and V is TRBV6-5, with D possibly matching TRBD1 (6 bases). V gave up 0 bases and J gave up 7 bases, with 16 bases separating them. Germline CDR1 is MNHEY and CDR2 is SVGAGI. CDR3 length equals 16 residues. CDR3 DNA sequence: TGTGCCAGCAGTTACTCTGGGTGGGGTGGGGGCCAGCCCCAGCATTTT. As protein: CASSYSGWGGGQPQHF.

The chain is built from TRBV6-5 and TRBJ2-7; no firm D call. Trimming removed 2 bases from V and 0 bases from J, with 5 bases in between. Germline lookup yields CDR1 MNHEY and CDR2 SVGAGI. The CDR3 is 13 amino acids. CDR3 nucleotides: TGTGCCAGCAGTTACCCTAGCTCCTACGAGCAGTACGTC. Amino acid sequence: CASSYPSSYEQYV.

The chain employs TRBV11-2 and TRBJ2-6; the D is unclear. The V gene lost 6 bases and the J gene lost 0 bases, with 3 bases spanning the gap. Germline CDR1 is SGHAT and CDR2 is FQNNGV. The CDR3 runs 13 residues. The CDR3 sequence: CASRISGANVLTF. The CDR3 DNA sequence: TGTGCCAGCAGAATCTCTGGGGCCAACGTCCTGACTTTC.

The V and J genes are TRBV5-5 and TRBJ1-3; no reliable D call. V was trimmed by 0 bases and J by 4 bases, leaving 11 bases between them. CDR1 is SGHKS and CDR2 is YYEKEE in the germline V gene (reference sequence). The CDR3 loop spans 15 amino acids. CDR3 DNA: TGTGCCAGCAGCTTGGCCGCGGGGTCCGGAAACACCATATATTTT. Protein product: CASSLAAGSGNTIYF. Full variable domain (missing parts from reference TRBV5-5 and TRBJ1-3): DAGVTQSPTHLIKTRGQQVTLRCSPISGHKSVSWYQQVLGQGPQFIFQYYEKEERGRGNFPDRFSARQFPNYSSELNVNALLLGDSALYLCASSLAAGSGNTIYFGEGSWLTVV.

The sample holds a few counts of this clone. The CDR3 region has the DNA TGTGCCAGCAGCGGGGCCAACAATCAGCCCCAGCATTTT. Its translation: CASSGANNQPQHF. This rearrangement joins TRBV6-5 to TRBJ1-5, with D possibly being TRBD1 (5 bases). Trimming cost V 6 bases and J 3 bases, with 9 bases left between them. The germline V gene encodes CDR1 MNHEY and CDR2 SVGAGI. The CDR3 spans 13 residues.

This chain uses TRBV19 with TRBJ1-4; D unclear. Trimming stripped 3 bases from V and 0 bases from J, with 5 bases between. This CDR3 is built from 14 residues. CDR1 is LNHDA, CDR2 SQIVND, per germline (reference sequence). CDR3 DNA sequence: TGTGCCAGTAGTATCGGGGCAACTAATGAAAAACTGTTTTTT. This sequence encodes CASSIGATNEKLFF.

The rearrangement joins TRBV6-2 or TRBV6-3 to TRBJ1-1; possibly TRBD1 for D (5 bases). The CDR3 has 13 amino acids. The germline V gene has CDR1 MNHEY and CDR2 SVGEGT. Trimming took off 2 bases at V and 10 bases at J, with 14 bases between the two ends. The CDR3 DNA sequence: TGTGCCAGCAGTTACACGGGGGGTCTCGGAGCTTTCTTT. It translates to CASSYTGGLGAFF.

The count of this clone is one. The rearrangement links TRBV11-2 to TRBJ1-3; maybe TRBD1 (5 bases). Germline V gene sequence: CDR1 SGHAT, CDR2 FQNNGV. V lost 5 bases and J lost 0, with 8 bases in between. CDR3 length: 14 residues. This chain's CDR3 is CASSRGSSGNTIYF. CDR3 DNA: TGTGCCAGCAGCCGGGGGAGCTCTGGAAACACCATATATTTT.

The rearrangement links TRBV4-1 to TRBJ1-1, with D unresolved. The CDR3 extends over 14 amino acids. V was cut by 5 bases and J by 4 bases, with 14 bases left in between. CDR1 and CDR2 (germline): MGHRA, YSYEKL. CDR3 in amino acids: CASSSPERRTEAFF. CDR3 DNA sequence: TGCGCCAGCAGCTCCCCCGAAAGGCGCACTGAAGCTTTCTTT.

J is TRBJ2-6 and V is TRBV6-5, with TRBD2 as a possible D gene (7 bases). The germline CDR1 and CDR2 sequences are MNHEY and SVGAGI. The CDR3 has 16 residues. V lost 4 bases and J 4 bases, leaving 14 bases between the germline ends. CDR3 loop: CASSLSGGYGANVLTF. The CDR3 nucleotides read TGTGCCAGCAGTTTGTCGGGGGGCTACGGGGCCAACGTCCTGACTTTC.

As concerns this clone: The junction and the germline gene differ at one end; a read error may be behind it. Other nucleotide sequences in the sample specify the same CDR3. The rearrangement uses TRBV10-3 and TRBJ1-2, with TRBD1 identical over 7 bases. The CDR3 has 13 residues. CDR1 and CDR2 (germline): ENHRY, SYGVKD. CDR3 bases: TGTGCCATCGTGGGACAGCTTCGGAATGGCTATACCTTC. Encoded protein: CAIVGQLRNGYTF.

CDR3 protein: CASSFRGRQETQYF. CDR3 nucleotides: TGTGCCAGCAGCTTCAGGGGGCGACAAGAGACCCAGTACTTC. The chain carries TRBV7-9 and TRBJ2-5; 8 nucleotides align to TRBD1. Per the germline V gene, CDR1 is SEHNR and CDR2 is FQNEAQ (reference sequence). This CDR3 is built from 14 residues. J was trimmed by 2 bases and V by 3 bases; bases with no gene match: 2.